These 27 T cell receptor beta chains came from one sample sequenced in a study of tumor-infiltrating lymphocytes in primary liver carcinoma listed by TCRdb under 2017. TCRdb records Illumina HiSeq 2500 as the sequencer. A constant-region primer and ProtoScript II reverse transcriptase were used to reverse-transcribe TCRbeta-specific cDNA from roughly 0.55 ug total RNA. Construction of the TCRbeta libraries relied on three nested rounds of multiplex PCR, following a slightly modified ARM-PCR procedure. Multiplex TRBV1-TRBV30 forward primers and a Cbeta reverse primer were used in the first two PCR rounds, each of which was run for around 10 cycles. Using fastp trimming at Q25 and MiXCR clonotype assembly, TCRdb reanalyzed the public sequencing data and kept in-frame beta chains. Records with the same CDR3 protein are collapsed into one entry carrying the most frequent genes and DNA. This sample is represented by hundreds of thousands of distinct CDR3 sequences; roughly three fifths of them were singletons. About 18% of the sample lies in the top ten.

TRIzol reagent was used to extract blood RNA from unsorted whole blood, while the DNeasy Blood & Tissue kit provided the germline DNA. The sequencing input was peripheral blood. The source is a woman in her twenties or thirties with primary liver carcinoma and hepatitis B virus infection.

This clonotype has only a few counts. V usage is TRBV30 and J usage is TRBJ2-1; D is uncertain. V gave up 4 bases and J gave up 8 bases, with 12 bases separating them. CDR1 GTSNPN and CDR2 SVGIG come from the germline V gene (reference sequence). The CDR3 has 12 residues. CDR3 DNA sequence: TGTGCCTGGATTTCTGGCAAGCATGAGCAGTTCTTC. Its protein is CAWISGKHEQFF. Filled out from reference TRBV30 and TRBJ2-1, the complete variable domain reads SQTIHQWPATLVQPVGSPLSLECTVEGTSNPNLYWYRQAAGRGLQLLFYSVGIGQISSEVPQNLSASRPQDRQFILSSKKLLLSDSGFYLCAWISGKHEQFFGPGTRLTVL.

For the CDR3, the DNA is TGTGCCTGGAGTAGACCGGCGGTCGATACGCAGTATTTT. Its translation is CAWSRPAVDTQYF. This chain connects TRBV30 to TRBJ2-3; D is undetermined. The CDR3 is made up of 13 amino acids. V dropped 2 bases and J dropped 6 bases, with 12 bases sitting between them. CDR1 is GTSNPN, CDR2 SVGIG, per germline (reference sequence).

Details on this clonotype: At one end, the junction sequence differs from germline, possibly due to a read error. This chain uses TRBV4-2 with TRBJ2-7; 9 bases agree with TRBD1. The CDR3 contains 14 residues. Germline V gene data show CDR1 as LGHNA and CDR2 as YNFKEQ. The chain's CDR3 is CASSQPGQGPERYF. CDR3 bases: TGTGCCAGCAGCCAACCGGGACAGGGTCCCGAGCGGTACTTC.

In regard to this clonotype: Compared with germline, one end of the junction differs, possibly owing to a read error. This rearrangement joins TRBV4-1 to TRBJ2-7; 9 positions agree with TRBD1. Germline-derived CDR1 and CDR2 are MGHRA and YSYEKL. The CDR3 is 15 residues long. CDR3 sequence reads: CTSSQPSDRGYEQYF. DNA of the CDR3: TGCACCAGCAGCCAACCTTCGGACAGGGGATACGAGCAGTACTTC.

This clonotype was detected many times. The rearrangement uses TRBV11-3 and TRBJ2-1; 7 bases are shared with TRBD2. Germline V CDR1 and CDR2: SGHNT, YENEEA. This CDR3 has 15 amino acids. After removal of 5 bases from V and 9 bases from J, the junction contained 13 bases not matched to a gene. DNA of the CDR3: TGTGCCAGCAGCGCTACCGGGGCGCCGGGGGGTGAGCAGTTCTTC. Translated: CASSATGAPGGEQFF.

For this clonotype: Just one base apart from a much larger clone, this may be a read error. The gene calls are TRBV6-1 and TRBJ2-5, with D unclear. Germline values: CDR1 MNHNS, CDR2 SASEGT. V was clipped by 8 bases and J by 0 bases, with 13 bases between them. This CDR3 has 14 amino acids. The CDR3 sequence: CASDLDRDQETQYF. CDR3 DNA sequence: TGTGCCAGCGACCTGGACCGGGACCAAGAGACCCAGTACTTC.

The V gene is TRBV5-4, the J gene TRBJ2-3; tentative D call: TRBD1 (6 bases). Germline assignment: CDR1 SGHNT and CDR2 YYREEE (reference sequence). V lost 2 bases and J 4 bases, leaving 8 bases between the germline ends. This CDR3 contains 13 residues. CDR3 sequence: CASSLQGSDTQYF. In nucleotides, the CDR3 is TGTGCCAGCAGCTTACAGGGCTCAGATACGCAGTATTTT.

This clonotype was found many times. V is TRBV11-2 and J is TRBJ2-3; D perhaps matches TRBD2 (6 bases). Trimming took 5 bases from V and 1 from J, leaving 16 bases between them. The CDR3 length is 16 residues. The germline V gene has CDR1 SGHAT and CDR2 FQNNGV. CDR3 sequence (DNA): TGTGCCAGCAGCCGCAATAGCGGAGGGGGCACAGATACGCAGTATTTT. It translates to CASSRNSGGGTDTQYF.

This clonotype came up a few times. The rearrangement joins TRBV6-1 to TRBJ2-3, with 8 positions matching TRBD1. Germline trimming cut 3 bases from V and 1 base from J; bases unmatched to any gene: 6. The CDR3 is 16 residues long. Germline lookup yields CDR1 MNHNS and CDR2 SASEGT. The CDR3 DNA follows: TGTGCCAGCAGTGATCCAGGGGGCCAGGGCACAGATACGCAGTATTTT. It encodes CASSDPGGQGTDTQYF.

Many counts were recorded for this clonotype. The J gene is TRBJ2-1, the V gene TRBV10-3; 12 bases line up with TRBD2. The CDR3 has 16 amino acids. The junction had 14 bases not matched to a gene; V was cut back by 10 bases and J by 7 bases. The germline V gene encodes CDR1 ENHRY and CDR2 SYGVKD. The CDR3 region has the DNA TGTGCCACCCGGGGACTAGCGGGTGAACACCCAAATGAGCAGTTCTTC. As protein: CATRGLAGEHPNEQFF.

The CDR3 reads CASTPLGWEQFF. CDR3 nucleotide sequence: TGTGCCAGCACCCCGTTGGGCTGGGAGCAGTTCTTC. The gene calls are TRBV11-2 and TRBJ2-1; D uncertain. The germline gives CDR1 SGHAT, CDR2 FQNNGV. V was clipped by 7 bases and J by 10 bases, with 14 bases between them. The CDR3 consists of 12 residues.

This clonotype showed up just a few times. Given a much more abundant clone one base away, this may be a read error. This chain joins TRBV6-5 and TRBJ2-7; TRBD2 matches 8 bases. This CDR3 is built from 14 residues. Trimming took 5 bases from V and 2 from J; bases not matched to a gene: 5. Germline CDR1 is MNHEY and CDR2 is SVGAGI. The CDR3 nucleotides are TGTGCCAGCAGTAGGGAACTAGCGGCCTACGAGCAGTACTTC. Amino acid sequence: CASSRELAAYEQYF.

The chain uses TRBV5-1 and TRBJ2-1; TRBD2 aligns across 7 bases. V lost 0 bases and J lost 8; bases outside the gene matches: 11. CDR1 is SGHRS, CDR2 YFSETQ, per germline. The CDR3 contains 16 residues. This CDR3 reads CASSLGLAEGRDEQFF. As DNA, the CDR3 is TGCGCCAGCAGCTTGGGTCTAGCGGAGGGAAGGGATGAGCAGTTCTTC.

About this clonotype: At one end, the junction sequence differs from germline, possibly due to a read error. This chain connects TRBV11-2 to TRBJ2-1, with D possibly being TRBD1 (7 bases). CDR1 and CDR2 from the germline V gene are SGHAT and FQNNGV. The CDR3 sequence is 17 residues long. CDR3 sequence: CASSRTYRGGSYNEQLF. The CDR3 bases are TGTGCCAGTAGCCGTACCTACAGGGGAGGCTCCTACAATGAGCAACTCTTC.

J is TRBJ2-3 and V is TRBV11-2; either TRBD1 or TRBD2 may supply D (5 bases each). The CDR3 loop spans 15 amino acids. The germline V and J ends were trimmed by 8 bases and 0 bases, with 15 bases remaining between them. Germline V gene data show CDR1 as SGHAT and CDR2 as FQNNGV. The CDR3, as DNA: TGTGCCAGCGGCTGGGGCAGCGGTAGCACAGATACGCAGTATTTT. It codes for CASGWGSGSTDTQYF.

This clonotype has a count of ten or more. This chain joins TRBV11-1 and TRBJ2-1; possible D gene TRBD2, 5 bases. Trimming left V 5 bases short and J 7 bases short, with 15 bases between. The CDR3 has 14 residues. Germline V CDR1 and CDR2: SGHAT, FQDESV (reference sequence). CDR3 sequence (DNA): TGTGCCAGCAGCCCAAGCGGAGATGATAATGAGCAGTTCTTC. Translated, it gives CASSPSGDDNEQFF.

With respect to this clonotype: Germline is not matched at one junction end, which may reflect a read error. V is TRBV12-3 or TRBV12-4 and J is TRBJ1-4; D remains ambiguous. This CDR3 spans 12 amino acids. The CDR3 nucleotides read TGTGCCAGTAGTCAGATACGGGAAAAACTGGTTTTT. As protein: CASSQIREKLVF.

As for this clonotype: Mismatch with germline at one junction end may stem from a read error. V gene TRBV4-2 combines with J gene TRBJ2-6; D may be TRBD1 (5 bases). Germline lookup yields CDR1 LGHNA and CDR2 YNFKEQ. The CDR3 totals 17 residues. CDR3 residues: CVSSQGPGRSGANVPTF. CDR3 nucleotides: TGTGTCAGCAGCCAAGGTCCCGGACGCTCTGGGGCCAACGTCCCGACTTTC.

Details on this clonotype: This may be a read error, as it is one base from a much larger clone. The V call is TRBV12-3 or TRBV12-4, the J call TRBJ2-5; D is possibly TRBD2 (5 bases). V was cut by 1 base and J by 5 bases, with 11 bases left in between. CDR3 length: 14 amino acids. The CDR3 coding sequence is TGTGCCAGCAGTTTAGTGTGGGCTAGCGAGACCCAGTACTTC. This translates into CASSLVWASETQYF.

The chain combines TRBV5-4 with TRBJ1-6; 10 bases match TRBD1. In germline, CDR1 is SGHNT, CDR2 YYREEE (reference sequence). V shed 4 bases, J shed 11 bases, and the junction held 9 bases outside the gene matches. The CDR3 has 15 residues. This chain's CDR3 is CASSVKTGGAPPLHF. The CDR3 DNA is TGTGCCAGCAGCGTAAAGACAGGGGGCGCACCACCCCTCCACTTT.

Notes on this clonotype: One end of the junction is discordant with germline, which a read error may explain. The chain is built from TRBV4-2 and TRBJ2-1; 9 bases are a match to TRBD2. The CDR3 is 18 amino acids. Looked up from germline, CDR1 is LGHNA and CDR2 is YNFKEQ. The CDR3 DNA sequence: TGTGCCAGCAGCCAAGAGGGGTCTAGCGGGAAGCACTGCAATGGGCAGTTCTTC. Translated, it gives CASSQEGSSGKHCNGQFF.

V and J are TRBV4-1 and TRBJ2-4; the D is unclear. This CDR3 spans 13 amino acids. The V gene's germline CDR1 is MGHRA and CDR2 YSYEKL. V dropped 1 base and J dropped 13 bases, with 14 bases sitting between them. CDR3 DNA: TGCGCCAGCAGCCAAGGGGGAAGGATTTGGCAGTACTTC. Its translation is CASSQGGRIWQYF.

As regards this clonotype: A much larger clonotype is one base distant, so this may be a read error. The genes are TRBV6-6 and TRBJ2-3; 8 bases fit TRBD2. The CDR3 is 14 amino acids. From germline, CDR1 is MNHNY and CDR2 SVGAGI (reference sequence). The CDR3: CVSRSGSRTDTQYF. CDR3 coding DNA: TGTGTCAGCAGGAGCGGGAGTCGCACAGATACGCAGTATTTT.

The sample holds one count of this clonotype. Germline is not matched at one junction end, which may reflect a read error. The chain couples TRBV6-5 to TRBJ2-7, with a weak D call TRBD1 (7 bases). CDR1 is MNHEY, CDR2 SVGAGI, per germline. The CDR3 consists of 14 residues. This CDR3 is CGSSYEGAGYEQYF. The CDR3 DNA reads TGTGGCAGCAGTTATGAGGGGGCGGGATACGAGCAGTACTTC.

A remark on this clonotype: With a much larger clone just one base away, this may be a read error. V is TRBV12-3 or TRBV12-4 and J is TRBJ2-7, with unresolved D. This CDR3 is built from 12 residues. CDR3 DNA sequence: TGTGCCGGCAGAACGGCCGCTAACGAGCAGTACTTC. Translating it yields CAGRTAANEQYF.

The chain combines TRBV7-9 with TRBJ1-5; TRBD1 is a possible D gene (5 bases). Per germline, CDR1 SEHNR and CDR2 FQNEAQ (reference sequence). Trimming pared 3 bases from V and 8 bases from J, leaving 11 bases between. CDR3 size: 13 residues. The CDR3 region is CASSFSRGEPQHF. The CDR3 DNA reads as TGTGCCAGCAGCTTTTCCCGGGGCGAGCCCCAGCATTTT.

On this clonotype: Being one base from a much bigger clone, this may be a read error. This rearrangement joins TRBV6-1 to TRBJ2-1, with D perhaps being TRBD1 or TRBD2 (5 bases each). V lost 6 bases to trimming and J lost 2 bases, with 17 bases between them. The CDR3 covers 16 residues. Germline V lookup: CDR1 MNHNS, CDR2 SASEGT. CDR3 protein: CASSSPRDLAYNEQFF. In DNA form, the CDR3 reads TGTGCCAGCAGCTCACCCAGGGACCTCGCCTACAATGAGCAGTTCTTC.